A selection of T cell receptor beta chains follows, all from one sample in a study of T cell repertoires in cytomegalovirus infection. The antigens for these receptors are not known. TCRdb processed the reads anew with MiXCR; each CDR3 protein has one entry. The sample gives under 150,000 distinct CDR3 sequences, 20% to 30% of which show up once; 30% to 40% is in the top ten. Sequencing was performed on PBMCs, sequenced either directly or after in vitro stimulation (not recorded which). The origin of the receptors is a human donor in good health (CMV status not recorded). Some clones in this sample may be carry-over from other donors' samples. The conserved cysteine and the conserved F or W are not part of the CDR3 here. D genes are given only for firm matches.

NA	TRBV20-1	SAPEASRYNEQF
TRBD2	TRBV20-1	SASDLTSGAYEQY
TRBD2	TRBV7-9	ASSLLNLAGNTGELF
NA	TRBV7-6	ATTVVGNYGYT
NA	TRBV27	ASSLTGADTEAF
TRBD2	TRBV20-1	SARGFTGTSSYNEQF
NA	TRBV12-3/TRBV12-4	ASSFNRAGTEAF
NA	TRBV18	ASSPARTRYNSPLH
NA	TRBV2	ASKNLRPLTDTQY
NA	TRBV7-9	ASSSSGKETQY
TRBD1	TRBV7-8	ASSRQGVRSVTEAF
TRBD2	TRBV20-1	SARDPLAGPQETQY
NA	TRBV18	ASSPTRIPNHNEQF
NA	TRBV7-2	ASGPAGSYNEQF
TRBD1	TRBV6-2/TRBV6-3	ASSEGGLYEQY
TRBD1	TRBV7-2	ASSPWDRVPNTIY
NA	TRBV6-2/TRBV6-3	ASRTLRGMNTEAF